Listed below are T cell receptor beta chains from one sample, sequenced in a study of blood T cell repertoires in COVID-19. Only in-frame clones appear in the TCRdb table, and some are missing; sequencing was by immunoSEQ multiplex PCR. The sample holds 200,000 to 250,000 clones; around nine tenths are singletons and the top ten take 15% to 20%. Material for sequencing was peripheral blood. These receptors came from a man aged 50-60 years with COVID-19, enrolled during active disease. Both conserved end residues are part of each CDR3. The order of the fields is D gene, V gene, J gene, clone size, CDR3 DNA, CDR3 protein. D genes are given only for firm matches. Clone size is shown for a subset of rows, as once, few, many or a class of expanded clone.

d_call: .; v_call: TRBV29-1; j_call: TRBJ2-3; clone_size: .; cdr3_nt: TGCATTACCGGAGGGTCTTTCGGTCCGCAGTATTTT; cdr3_aa: CITGGSFGPQYF
d_call: TRBD1; v_call: TRBV6-2/TRBV6-3; j_call: TRBJ2-7; clone_size: .; cdr3_nt: TGTGCCAGCAGTTTAGGGACAGGGAGTTTCTACGAGCAGTACTTC; cdr3_aa: CASSLGTGSFYEQYF
d_call: .; v_call: TRBV7-9; j_call: TRBJ1-2; clone_size: .; cdr3_nt: TGTGCCAGCAGCTTAGGTGCAGGGCTCTATGGCTACACCTTC; cdr3_aa: CASSLGAGLYGYTF
d_call: TRBD1; v_call: TRBV7-2; j_call: TRBJ2-7; clone_size: .; cdr3_nt: TGTGCCAGCAGCAACCCGGGACAGGGGGCTGCTGAGCAGTACTTC; cdr3_aa: CASSNPGQGAAEQYF
d_call: .; v_call: TRBV13; j_call: TRBJ1-3; clone_size: .; cdr3_nt: TGTGCCAGCAGCTTAGCAGGGGCTGGAAACACCATATATTTT; cdr3_aa: CASSLAGAGNTIYF
d_call: TRBD1; v_call: TRBV7-9; j_call: TRBJ2-3; clone_size: .; cdr3_nt: TGTGCCAGCAGCAAGACAGGGAGCACAGATACGCAGTATTTT; cdr3_aa: CASSKTGSTDTQYF
d_call: .; v_call: TRBV3-1/TRBV3-2; j_call: TRBJ1-6; clone_size: .; cdr3_nt: TGTGCCAGCAGCCCATTGGCAGGGGATAATTCACCCCTCCACTTT; cdr3_aa: CASSPLAGDNSPLHF
d_call: .; v_call: TRBV5-6; j_call: TRBJ1-5; clone_size: .; cdr3_nt: TGTGCCAGCAGCTTGGGATACCCGACAAGTCAGCCCCAGCATTTT; cdr3_aa: CASSLGYPTSQPQHF
d_call: TRBD1; v_call: TRBV7-6; j_call: TRBJ2-3; clone_size: once; cdr3_nt: TGTGCCAGCAGCACGAGGACAGGGGGTGCAGATACGCAGTATTTT; cdr3_aa: CASSTRTGGADTQYF
d_call: TRBD2; v_call: TRBV2; j_call: TRBJ2-5; clone_size: .; cdr3_nt: TGTGCCAGCAGTGAAAGGGTAGCGGGAGACCGGCGGACCCAGTACTTC; cdr3_aa: CASSERVAGDRRTQYF
d_call: TRBD1; v_call: TRBV18; j_call: TRBJ2-2; clone_size: .; cdr3_nt: TGTGCCAGCGCAAAGACAGGGCTCGGGACCGGGGAGCTGTTTTTT; cdr3_aa: CASAKTGLGTGELFF
d_call: TRBD1; v_call: TRBV28; j_call: TRBJ1-2; clone_size: .; cdr3_nt: TGTGCCAGCAGCTTGGGACAGAACTATGGCTACACCTTC; cdr3_aa: CASSLGQNYGYTF
d_call: TRBD1; v_call: TRBV10-3; j_call: TRBJ2-7; clone_size: .; cdr3_nt: TGTGCCATCAGTGCGACAGGGGAGGTCGAGCAGTACTTC; cdr3_aa: CAISATGEVEQYF
d_call: TRBD1; v_call: TRBV9; j_call: TRBJ1-3; clone_size: .; cdr3_nt: TGTGCCAGCAGCGTAAGACAGGGGCCCAGCTCTGGAAACACCATATATTTT; cdr3_aa: CASSVRQGPSSGNTIYF
d_call: .; v_call: TRBV21-1; j_call: TRBJ2-2; clone_size: .; cdr3_nt: TGTGCCAGCAGTCCGACACTAGCTGCGAACACCGGGGAGCTGTTTTTT; cdr3_aa: CASSPTLAANTGELFF
d_call: .; v_call: TRBV6-5; j_call: TRBJ1-1; clone_size: .; cdr3_nt: TGTGCCAGCAGTTACTCGAGTGCAATTGAAGCTTTCTTT; cdr3_aa: CASSYSSAIEAFF
d_call: TRBD1; v_call: TRBV5-4; j_call: TRBJ2-1; clone_size: .; cdr3_nt: TGTGCCAGCAGCCTTGGGACAGGGCGCGACAATGAGCAGTTCTTC; cdr3_aa: CASSLGTGRDNEQFF